This TCR beta chain came from a study of blood T cell repertoires in COVID-19. Study at large: Researchers got acute and convalescent COVID-19 samples from the United States, Italy and Spain.

The germline V gene has CDR1 LGHNT and CDR2 FRNRAP. CDR3 length: 14 residues. V was clipped by 4 bases and J by 6 bases; unmatched bases: 8. Here immunoSEQ multiplex PCR was the method, and the copy in TCRdb shows in-frame clones only, minus some. Of about 250,000 clones in the sample, 75% to 85% were seen once. There are a few counts of this clone. The receptor was derived from an older woman with acute or convalescent COVID-19. Sequenced: peripheral blood. The chain links TRBV12-5 to TRBJ1-2; 7 positions match TRBD1. The CDR3 here is CASGSGGLIDGYTF. The CDR3 DNA follows: TGTGCTAGTGGTTCAGGGGGGCTGATCGATGGCTACACCTTC. Complete variable domain (other parts from reference TRBV12-5 and TRBJ1-2): DARVTQTPRHKVTEMGQEVTMRCQPILGHNTVFWYRQTMMQGLELLAYFRNRAPLDDSGMPKDRFSAEMPDATLATLKIQPSEPRDSAVYFCASGSGGLIDGYTFGSGTRLTVV.